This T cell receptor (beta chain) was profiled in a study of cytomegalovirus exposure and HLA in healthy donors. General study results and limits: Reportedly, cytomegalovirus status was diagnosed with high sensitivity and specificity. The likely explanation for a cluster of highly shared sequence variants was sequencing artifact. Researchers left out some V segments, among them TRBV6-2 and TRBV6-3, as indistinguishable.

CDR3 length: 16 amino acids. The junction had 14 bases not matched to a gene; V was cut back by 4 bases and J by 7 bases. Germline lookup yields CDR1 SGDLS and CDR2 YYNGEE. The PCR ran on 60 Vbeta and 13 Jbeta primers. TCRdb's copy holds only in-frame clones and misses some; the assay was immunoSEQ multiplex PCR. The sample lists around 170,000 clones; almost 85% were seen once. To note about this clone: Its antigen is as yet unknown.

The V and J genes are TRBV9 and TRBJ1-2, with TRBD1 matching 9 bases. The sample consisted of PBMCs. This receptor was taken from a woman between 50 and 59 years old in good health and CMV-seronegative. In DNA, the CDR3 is TGTGCCAGCAGCCCGCACCCGCCGGGACAGGGTGTTGGCTACACCTTC. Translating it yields CASSPHPPGQGVGYTF. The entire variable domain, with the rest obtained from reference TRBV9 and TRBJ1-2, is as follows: DSGVTQTPKHLITATGQRVTLRCSPRSGDLSVYWYQQSLDQGLQFLIQYYNGEERAKGNILERFSAQQFPDLHSELNLSSLELGDSALYFCASSPHPPGQGVGYTFGSGTRLTVV.